A selection of T cell receptor beta chains follows, all from one sample in a study of T cells in localized non-small cell lung cancer. Method: immunoSEQ multiplex PCR; TCRdb's copy keeps in-frame clones and lacks some. The table records roughly 38,000 clones, about 86% of them present only once. The material was peripheral blood, obtained before any cancer treatment. The receptors shown here come from a woman aged 18 to 50 with stage III lung adenocarcinoma. The CDR3 runs from the conserved cysteine through the conserved F or W.

J: TRBJ2-2
V: TRBV6-5
CDR3: CASSGRDGELFF

J: TRBJ2-2
V: TRBV19
CDR3: CASRGPSNTGELFF

J: TRBJ1-2
V: TRBV6-4
CDR3: CASSAAPGTASGYTF

J: TRBJ1-6
V: TRBV6-6
CDR3: CASSYVGVGDSPLHF

J: TRBJ1-4
V: TRBV6-5
CDR3: CASSPVGGNEKLFF

J: TRBJ1-1
V: TRBV6-5
CDR3: CASSYQSLGTEAFF

J: TRBJ2-1
V: TRBV18
CDR3: CASSPTTDLTYNEQFF

J: TRBJ1-1
V: TRBV6-5
CDR3: CASRSLGDTEAFF

J: TRBJ1-2
V: TRBV27
CDR3: CASSLSATGWNGYTF

J: TRBJ1-4
V: TRBV27
CDR3: CASSLSRVALTNEKLFF

J: TRBJ1-2
V: TRBV6-5
CDR3: CASAERQANYGYTF

J: TRBJ1-4
V: TRBV30
CDR3: CACHRGRFGTNEKLFF

J: TRBJ2-1
V: TRBV2
CDR3: CASSEGGLAEQFF

J: TRBJ2-1
V: TRBV11-2
CDR3: CASSPLRPQNEQFF

J: TRBJ2-7
V: TRBV7-9
CDR3: CASSLIGGTVSSYEQYF

J: TRBJ2-5
V: TRBV9
CDR3: CASSVRTGEGETQYF

J: TRBJ2-2
V: TRBV9
CDR3: CASSPTATGELFF

J: TRBJ2-7
V: TRBV2
CDR3: CAGRDGSSYEQYF

J: TRBJ1-2
V: TRBV5-1
CDR3: CASSLDQPYGYTF

J: TRBJ2-7
V: TRBV30
CDR3: CAWSGDRWGEQYF

J: TRBJ2-7
V: TRBV6-5
CDR3: CASRGDRQGDEQYF

J: TRBJ2-7
V: TRBV2
CDR3: CASSRRGEQYF

J: TRBJ1-2
V: TRBV6-6
CDR3: CASSPGLSPALGYTF

J: TRBJ2-3
V: TRBV7-8
CDR3: CASRQLAGGLKDTQYF

J: TRBJ1-1
V: TRBV7-2
CDR3: CASSFLGQADTEAFF

J: TRBJ2-7
V: TRBV2
CDR3: CASRVRQGGSYEQYF

J: TRBJ1-1
V: TRBV29-1
CDR3: CSVVKGEGTEAFF

J: TRBJ2-2
V: TRBV15
CDR3: CATSPRRAGNTGELFF

J: TRBJ2-1
V: TRBV6-1
CDR3: CASSVTSGGTDEQFF

J: TRBJ2-5
V: TRBV11-2
CDR3: CASSLGQETQYF

J: TRBJ1-2
V: TRBV5-1
CDR3: CASRVGDGGYTF

J: TRBJ2-7
V: TRBV6-6
CDR3: CASSHFSPNSYEQYF

J: TRBJ2-3
V: TRBV25-1
CDR3: CAERDSRSDTQYF

J: TRBJ1-4
V: TRBV10-1
CDR3: CASSDGTRTNEKLFF

J: TRBJ2-6
V: TRBV2
CDR3: CARQDGSGANVLTF

J: TRBJ1-2
V: TRBV2
CDR3: CASSDRPGAREGYTF

J: TRBJ2-7
V: TRBV6-5
CDR3: CASSLSRGYEQYF

J: TRBJ2-7
V: TRBV5-1
CDR3: CASSLGTSGGPYEQYF

J: TRBJ2-7
V: TRBV27
CDR3: CASRDNYEQYF

J: TRBJ2-7
V: TRBV6-5
CDR3: CASSYTQESSYEQYF

J: TRBJ2-7
V: TRBV5-5
CDR3: CASSLVLLSYEQYF

J: TRBJ1-6
V: TRBV5-6
CDR3: CASSLPPEDSPLHF

J: TRBJ2-7
V: TRBV7-9
CDR3: CASGLGASGEQYF

J: TRBJ2-1
V: TRBV11-2
CDR3: CASSPANEQFF